Sequencing of this T cell receptor beta chain was carried out in a study of technical replicates of blood from several donors. Sequencing was performed with immunoSEQ multiplex PCR; in TCRdb, only in-frame clones are kept and a portion is missing. Among tens of thousands of clones listed, over 85% were seen once. Between the trimmed V and J ends, which lost 5 bases and 7 bases, there was a span of 25 bases. CDR1 SGHKS and CDR2 YYEKEE come from the germline V gene (reference sequence). The CDR3 contains 16 residues. Sequencing was done on a sample of T cells isolated from PBMCs. V is TRBV5-5 and J is TRBJ2-7, with D perhaps matching TRBD2 (6 bases). This clonotype was sampled from a human donor in good health. The CDR3 nucleotides read TGTGCCAGCAGGATTAGACCACGGGAGATCGAGTGGGAGCAGTACTTC. The encoded protein is CASRIRPREIEWEQYF.